The next 23 T cell receptor beta chains were all read from a single sample in a study of T cells in Graves' hyperthyroidism and ophthalmopathy. TCR beta CDR3 region amplification was performed from RNA transcripts. The HTBI primer set was used in a first-round RT-PCR of the TCR CDR3. TCRdb reprocessed the multiplex PCR reads with MiXCR, giving one entry per CDR3 protein. The sample has 300,000 to 400,000 distinct CDR3 sequences; roughly 13% are singletons. The sequenced sample was blood. All receptors derive from a woman in her 30s with Graves' hyperthyroidism.

The chain has TRBV20-1 and TRBJ2-2; D may be TRBD1 (6 bases). Germline CDR1 reads DFQATT; CDR2 reads SNEGSKA (reference sequence). V was cut by 0 bases and J by 3 bases, with 26 bases left in between. This CDR3 has 20 residues. The CDR3 sequence: CSARDAKKPTGTRDTGELFF. The DNA for the CDR3 is TGCAGTGCTAGAGATGCCAAAAAACCTACCGGGACAAGAGACACCGGGGAGCTGTTTTTT.

This clonotype was picked up a small number of times. The V gene is TRBV7-2, the J gene TRBJ2-1, with 9 bases aligning to TRBD2. The V and J ends lost 4 bases and 6 bases, in that order; junction bases with no gene match: 7. This CDR3 region has 15 residues. Looked up from germline, CDR1 is SGHTA and CDR2 is FQGNSA. The CDR3: CASSSTGGRGNEQFF. CDR3 sequence (DNA): TGTGCCAGCAGCTCAACGGGCGGGAGGGGCAATGAGCAGTTCTTC.

This clonotype was picked up a small number of times. The rearrangement joins TRBV14 to TRBJ2-7, with D unresolved. CDR1 and CDR2 (germline): SGHDN, FVKESK. This CDR3 contains 13 residues. Trimming stripped 2 bases from V and 7 bases from J, with 12 bases between. In nucleotides, the CDR3 is TGTGCCAGCAGCCAAAACACGCGTGGAGAGCAGTACTTC. Its protein is CASSQNTRGEQYF.

This clonotype came up many times. V and J are TRBV5-1 and TRBJ2-1; TRBD2 might be the D (7 bases). V shed 3 bases and J shed 6 bases, with 13 bases lying between them. Germline assignment: CDR1 SGHRS and CDR2 YFSETQ. This CDR3 region has 14 residues. The DNA of the CDR3 is TGCGCCAGCAGCTGGGGGGCTAGCGGCAATGAGCAGTTCTTC. Translation: CASSWGASGNEQFF.

The rearrangement links TRBV6-9 to TRBJ1-2; TRBD1 agrees at 11 bases. Germline lookup yields CDR1 MNHGY and CDR2 SVAAGI. This CDR3 has 15 amino acids. V trimming: 4 bases; J trimming: 7 bases; junction bases outside the gene matches: 8. CDR3 region: CASSSWTGGAFGYTF. CDR3 bases: TGTGCCAGCAGTTCTTGGACAGGGGGCGCATTTGGCTACACCTTC.

This clonotype was recorded at least ten times. The chain couples TRBV29-1 to TRBJ1-1, with D unclear. The CDR3 has 10 residues. Germline V lookup: CDR1 SQVTM, CDR2 ANQGSEA. Trimming cost V 4 bases and J 8 bases, with 8 bases left between them. This CDR3 is CSVAALEAFF. As DNA, the CDR3 is TGCAGCGTTGCGGCGCTGGAAGCTTTCTTT.

This clonotype was counted many times. This chain joins TRBV7-3 and TRBJ2-1; 9 bases are shared with TRBD1. There are 16 residues in the CDR3. The V segment lost 5 bases and the J segment 3 bases; nucleotides outside the gene matches: 8. The germline CDR1 and CDR2 sequences are SGHTA and FQGTGA. CDR3 amino acids: CASSSTGGVRYNEQFF. CDR3 nucleotides: TGTGCCAGCAGCAGCACAGGGGGCGTCCGCTACAATGAGCAGTTCTTC.

This clonotype was seen ten or more times. The V gene is TRBV15, the J gene TRBJ2-1; D may be TRBD1 or TRBD2 (7 bases each). CDR3 length equals 13 residues. Germline CDR1 is LNHNV and CDR2 is YYDKDF (reference sequence). V was cut by 3 bases and J by 10 bases, with 13 bases left in between. The CDR3 region has the DNA TGTGCCACCAGCAGGAGAGCGGGACAGGAGCAGTTCTTC. Amino acid sequence: CATSRRAGQEQFF. The entire variable domain, with the rest obtained from reference TRBV15 and TRBJ2-1, is as follows: DAMVIQNPRYQVTQFGKPVTLSCSQTLNHNVMYWYQQKSSQAPKLLFHYYDKDFNNEADTPDNFQSRRPNTSFCFLDIRSPGLGDTAMYLCATSRRAGQEQFFGPGTRLTVL.

In this sample, this clonotype turned up many times. This chain uses TRBV28 with TRBJ1-1; D uncertain. V gave up 7 bases and J gave up 6 bases, with 9 bases separating them. Germline CDR1 and CDR2: MDHEN and SYDVKM. CDR3 length: 11 residues. The CDR3 protein is CASTQLSEAFF. The CDR3 nucleotides read TGTGCCAGCACCCAACTTTCTGAAGCTTTCTTT.

This clonotype showed up many times. The gene calls are TRBV27 and TRBJ2-3; D unclear. Germline CDR1 is MNHEY and CDR2 is SMNVEV (reference sequence). Trimming removed 9 bases at V and 0 bases at J, with 10 bases between. The CDR3 has 13 amino acids. This CDR3 reads CASSLQSTDTQYF. The DNA for the CDR3 is TGTGCCAGTAGCCTCCAGAGCACAGATACGCAGTATTTT.

This clonotype was counted only a few times. CDR3 residues: CASASGVTRINEQFF. The DNA for the CDR3 is TGTGCCAGCGCATCCGGCGTAACAAGGATCAATGAGCAGTTCTTC. The chain has TRBV19 and TRBJ2-1; no clear D. V lost 9 bases to trimming and J lost 6 bases, with 21 bases between them. The CDR3 is made up of 15 amino acids. Germline assignment: CDR1 LNHDA and CDR2 SQIVND (reference sequence).

This clonotype has at least ten counts. J is TRBJ2-7 and V is TRBV20-1, with 11 positions matching TRBD2. Per germline, CDR1 DFQATT and CDR2 SNEGSKA (reference sequence). The CDR3 is 15 residues long. J gave up 4 bases and V 8 bases, and 13 bases lay outside the gene matches. The CDR3 sequence is CSSSGLAGGRYEQYF. The CDR3 DNA reads as TGCAGTTCGAGCGGACTAGCGGGTGGGAGGTACGAGCAGTACTTC.

This clonotype was detected ten times or more. V and J are TRBV27 and TRBJ1-2; no clear D gene. The CDR3 runs to 14 residues. The V end was cut by 5 bases, the J end by 1 base, with 11 bases between. Germline V lookup: CDR1 MNHEY, CDR2 SMNVEV (reference sequence). This CDR3 is CASSNNAGNYGYTF. The CDR3 DNA reads as TGTGCCAGCAGTAATAACGCCGGTAACTATGGCTACACCTTC.

This clonotype was seen a few times. V gene TRBV29-1 combines with J gene TRBJ2-4; D uncertain. The length of the CDR3 is 10 residues. V shed 6 bases and J shed 12 bases, with 12 bases lying between them. Germline V CDR1 and CDR2: SQVTM, ANQGSEA. The CDR3 DNA sequence: TGCAGCGTGGTGGTTGGTGATCAGTACTTC. Its translation: CSVVVGDQYF.

Concerning this clonotype: This sequence may be a read error, since a much larger clone differs from it by one base. The chain recombines TRBV6-5 with TRBJ1-1, with D uncertain. The CDR3 consists of 14 residues. Germline loops: CDR1 MNHEY, CDR2 SVGAGI. The CDR3 DNA is TGTGACAGCAGTTACTCGCGCACTACGGAGGAGGCTTTCTTT. Its protein product is CDSSYSRTTEEAFF.

This clonotype was observed a handful of times. The chain combines TRBV6-2 or TRBV6-3 with TRBJ1-2, with TRBD1 matching over 8 bases. With 7 bases clipped from V and 3 bases from J, the junction kept 10 bases outside the gene matches. CDR1 and CDR2 (germline): MNHEY, SVGEGT. This CDR3 comprises 15 residues. CDR3 in amino acids: CASTLFGTGDYGYTF. The CDR3 DNA reads TGTGCCAGCACCTTATTTGGGACAGGAGACTATGGCTACACCTTC.

V and J are TRBV19 and TRBJ2-7, with D possibly being TRBD2 (5 bases). With 2 bases removed from V and 3 bases from J, the gap between germline ends came to 17 bases. CDR3 length equals 16 residues. Germline lookup yields CDR1 LNHDA and CDR2 SQIVND (reference sequence). The CDR3 sequence: CASSIRGHNPSYEQYF. Here the CDR3 DNA reads TGTGCCAGTAGTATAAGAGGGCACAACCCAAGCTACGAGCAGTACTTC.

This clonotype was seen ten or more times. The rearrangement links TRBV2 to TRBJ2-7; D uncertain. The length of the CDR3 is 10 residues. V was clipped by 8 bases and J by 3 bases, with 5 bases between them. Germline CDR1 SNHLY, CDR2 FYNNEI. Written as DNA, the CDR3 is TGTGCCAGCCCCGTCTACGAGCAGTACTTC. It codes for CASPVYEQYF.

The chain recombines TRBV2 with TRBJ2-1; 10 positions match TRBD2. Per germline, CDR1 SNHLY and CDR2 FYNNEI. V trimming: 7 bases; J trimming: 8 bases; junction bases outside the gene matches: 8. The CDR3 covers 14 residues. The CDR3 here is CASTEREGRDEQFF. In DNA form, the CDR3 reads TGTGCCAGCACCGAGCGGGAGGGCCGCGATGAGCAGTTCTTC.

At least ten counts were recorded for this clonotype. V is TRBV5-4 and J is TRBJ1-2, with 9 bases lining up with TRBD1. CDR3 length: 14 residues. With V trimmed by 7 bases and J by 3 bases, 7 bases remained unmatched. Germline CDR1 SGHNT, CDR2 YYREEE (reference sequence). CDR3 sequence: CASSPGQGYYGYTF. CDR3 bases: TGTGCCAGCTCCCCGGGACAGGGATACTATGGCTACACCTTC.

This clonotype turned up a few times. The chain is built from TRBV25-1 and TRBJ2-2; the D gene is possibly TRBD1 (6 bases). The CDR3 totals 16 residues. Germline CDR1 reads MGHDK; CDR2 reads SYGVNS. V lost 4 bases and J 0 bases, leaving 12 bases between the germline ends. CDR3 amino acids: CASSGETGANTGELFF. The CDR3 DNA sequence: TGTGCCAGCAGTGGTGAGACAGGAGCGAACACCGGGGAGCTGTTTTTT.

This clonotype has only a few counts. V and J are TRBV7-2 and TRBJ1-5, with TRBD1 matching over 7 bases. The CDR3 contains 15 residues. CDR1 is SGHTA and CDR2 is FQGNSA in the germline V gene. The J segment lost 0 bases and the V segment lost 4 bases, leaving 3 bases of the junction unmatched. CDR3 sequence: CASSWTGNSNQPQHF. In DNA, the CDR3 is TGTGCCAGCAGCTGGACAGGCAATAGCAATCAGCCCCAGCATTTT. The full variable domain, its missing parts supplied by reference TRBV7-2 and TRBJ1-5, is GAGVSQSPSNKVTEKGKDVELRCDPISGHTALYWYRQSLGQGLEFLIYFQGNSAPDKSGLPSDRFSAERTGGSVSTLTIQRTQQEDSAVYLCASSWTGNSNQPQHFGDGTRLSIL.

This clonotype was counted only a few times. The chain carries TRBV28 and TRBJ1-2; the D is unclear. CDR3 size: 14 residues. Germline assignment: CDR1 MDHEN and CDR2 SYDVKM. The V end was cut by 2 bases, the J end by 8 bases, with 15 bases between. CDR3 sequence reads: CASSLETRRIGYTF. The CDR3 DNA reads TGTGCCAGCAGTTTAGAGACGAGGCGGATCGGCTACACCTTC.